Shown below are 21 T cell receptor beta chains from a single sample sequenced in a study of blood T cell repertoires in COVID-19. The protocol was immunoSEQ multiplex PCR, while the TCRdb copy is restricted to in-frame clones and leaves out a portion. The data hold 250,000 to 300,000 clones, with around 88% observed a single time. Sample: PBMCs or T cells enriched from blood (not recorded which). The receptors stem from a man aged 35-49 years who had recovered from COVID-19.

Only one count was recorded for this clone. V is TRBV7-2 and J is TRBJ2-7; TRBD2 aligns across 8 bases. This CDR3 comprises 15 residues. V lost 1 base to trimming and J lost 3 bases; unmatched junction nucleotides: 5. Per the germline V gene, CDR1 is SGHTA and CDR2 is FQGNSA. Here the CDR3 reads CASSLDGTSYYEQYF. In nucleotides, the CDR3 is TGTGCCAGCAGCTTAGACGGGACTAGTTACTACGAGCAGTACTTC.

The V gene is TRBV29-1, the J gene TRBJ1-1, with 8 bases that match TRBD1. The germline V gene encodes CDR1 SQVTM and CDR2 ANQGSEA. With V trimmed by 0 bases and J by 2 bases, 5 bases remained unmatched. The CDR3 runs 15 residues. DNA for the CDR3: TGCAGCGTTGAAGAGGTGGACAGGGTAAACACTGAAGCTTTCTTT. Translated: CSVEEVDRVNTEAFF.

About this clone: Other nucleotide sequences in the sample specify the same CDR3. The gene calls are TRBV12-3 or TRBV12-4 and TRBJ1-3; a possible D gene is TRBD1 (6 bases). V lost 2 bases and J 7 bases, leaving 6 bases between the germline ends. This CDR3 contains 12 residues. CDR3 amino acids: CASSLRGNTIYF. CDR3 nucleotide sequence: TGTGCCAGCAGTTTAAGGGGGAACACCATATATTTT.

This clone appeared once. Likely a read error: the CDR3 ends without its conserved phenylalanine or tryptophan. It is unclear where the CDR3 begins or ends on the DNA, so no DNA is shown, and the CDR3 is as TCRdb lists it. The CDR3 loop reads CASSQESRIWDWD. The chain is built from TRBV4-1 and TRBJ1-1. The CDR3 contains 13 residues when both ends are counted. Germline V lookup: CDR1 MGHRA, CDR2 YSYEKL.

The chain is built from TRBV14 and TRBJ2-7; TRBD2 aligns across 9 bases. The CDR3 has 16 amino acids. Unmatched junction bases numbered 5, after V lost 1 base and J lost 1 base. Germline CDR1 SGHDN, CDR2 FVKESK. The CDR3 DNA sequence: TGTGCCAGCAGCCAAGTTACTAGCGGGTTATCCTACGAGCAGTACTTC. The encoded protein is CASSQVTSGLSYEQYF.

The chain couples TRBV27 to TRBJ2-1, with 15 bases aligning to TRBD2. V lost 7 bases to trimming and J lost 4 bases; unmatched junction nucleotides: 14. Germline CDR1 reads MNHEY; CDR2 reads SMNVEV (reference sequence). There are 19 residues in the CDR3. This CDR3 reads CASTPTRGTSGGPYNEQFF. The DNA for the CDR3 is TGTGCCAGCACCCCAACCCGAGGGACTAGCGGGGGGCCATACAATGAGCAGTTCTTC.

This clone was recorded only once. The chain links TRBV28 to TRBJ2-1; 7 positions match TRBD1. The V gene end was trimmed by 3 bases and the J gene end by 8 bases; junction bases not matched to a gene: 7. This CDR3 contains 14 residues. Germline V gene data show CDR1 as MDHEN and CDR2 as SYDVKM. Here the CDR3 DNA reads TGTGCCAGCAGTTTGGGACAGAGCTGGGATGAGCAGTTCTTC. Amino acids: CASSLGQSWDEQFF.

The chain recombines TRBV6-5 with TRBJ1-4, with unresolved D. Germline loops: CDR1 MNHEY, CDR2 SVGAGI. The CDR3 runs to 15 residues. The V and J ends lost 0 bases and 4 bases respectively, with 9 bases between them. CDR3 sequence reads: CASSYSHNYNEKLFF. The CDR3 DNA follows: TGTGCCAGCAGTTACTCGCACAACTATAATGAAAAACTGTTTTTT.

CDR3 protein: CASSIRGHKQPQHF. The CDR3 bases are TGTGCCAGCAGTATCAGGGGGCATAAGCAGCCCCAGCATTTT. V usage is TRBV27 and J usage is TRBJ1-5; 8 nucleotides match TRBD1. This CDR3 has 14 amino acids. Germline assignment: CDR1 MNHEY and CDR2 SMNVEV (reference sequence). The V and J ends lost 5 bases and 7 bases, in that order; junction bases with no gene match: 7.

The CDR3 DNA follows: TGTGCCAGCAGCGATGGGGGGGGCGCGAGCACTGAAGCTTTCTTT. Residues: CASSDGGGASTEAFF. V gene TRBV6-2 or TRBV6-3 combines with J gene TRBJ1-1, with TRBD1 as a possible D gene (6 bases). V lost 6 bases, J lost 4 bases, and 18 bases lay in between. Per germline, CDR1 MNHEY and CDR2 SVGEGT. The CDR3 has 15 amino acids.

The V call is TRBV6-1, the J call TRBJ2-2, with 11 nucleotides matching TRBD2. There are 16 residues in the CDR3. Per the germline V gene, CDR1 is MNHNS and CDR2 is SASEGT. With 4 bases clipped from V and 1 base from J, the junction kept 2 bases outside the gene matches. CDR3 DNA: TGTGCCAGCAGTGTTGGGACTAGCGGGAACACCGGGGAGCTGTTTTTT. This encodes CASSVGTSGNTGELFF.

The chain employs TRBV30 and TRBJ1-6; TRBD1 matches at 10 bases. Germline-derived CDR1 and CDR2 are GTSNPN and SVGIG (reference sequence). Trimming at V came to 7 bases and at J to 8 bases, leaving 5 bases not matched to a gene. The CDR3 contains 13 residues. The CDR3 here is CASRTGGDSPLHF. CDR3 nucleotides: TGTGCCTCGAGGACAGGGGGTGATTCACCCCTCCACTTT.

The chain couples TRBV28 to TRBJ2-2; 7 nucleotides agree with TRBD2. The CDR3 loop spans 15 amino acids. CDR1 and CDR2 (germline): MDHEN, SYDVKM. Trimming cost V 5 bases and J 5 bases; bases outside gene matches: 8. The DNA for the CDR3 is TGTGCCAGCAGTCCCTCGGGACTAACGACCGGGGAGCTGTTTTTT. As protein: CASSPSGLTTGELFF.

The chain has TRBV5-4 and TRBJ1-4; 8 bases are shared with TRBD1. The germline CDR1 and CDR2 sequences are SGHNT and YYREEE (reference sequence). After removal of 0 bases from V and 5 bases from J, the junction contained 3 bases not matched to a gene. The CDR3 length is 15 residues. The CDR3 DNA is TGTGCCAGCAGCTTGGGAGGACAGGGAAATGAAAAACTGTTTTTT. Residues: CASSLGGQGNEKLFF.

The chain recombines TRBV19 with TRBJ2-1; TRBD2 matches at 9 bases. Germline V gene data show CDR1 as LNHDA and CDR2 as SQIVND (reference sequence). The CDR3 extends over 17 amino acids. Trimming cost V 3 bases and J 7 bases; bases outside gene matches: 13. The CDR3 sequence: CASSILGAGGFRNEQFF. In DNA form, the CDR3 reads TGTGCCAGTAGTATTCTGGGAGCGGGAGGCTTTAGGAATGAGCAGTTCTTC.

The CDR3: CASSARIRASGNTIYF. CDR3 in DNA: TGTGCCAGCAGCGCCAGGATCAGGGCTTCTGGAAACACCATATATTTT. The J gene is TRBJ1-3, the V gene TRBV9; weak D call: TRBD1 (5 bases). V was cut by 3 bases and J by 1 base, with 14 bases left in between. Germline V lookup: CDR1 SGDLS, CDR2 YYNGEE. This CDR3 comprises 16 residues.

V is TRBV28 and J is TRBJ2-1; 9 bases align to TRBD1. This CDR3 region has 16 residues. CDR1 is MDHEN and CDR2 is SYDVKM in the germline V gene. Germline trimming cut 6 bases from V and 7 bases from J; bases unmatched to any gene: 13. CDR3 residues: CASSSPGTGIRNEQFF. CDR3 DNA sequence: TGTGCCAGCAGCTCCCCCGGGACAGGGATCCGGAATGAGCAGTTCTTC. The whole variable domain, filled in from reference TRBV28 and TRBJ2-1, reads DVKVTQSSRYLVKRTGEKVFLECVQDMDHENMFWYRQDPGLGLRLIYFSYDVKMKEKGDIPEGYSVSREKKERFSLILESASTNQTSMYLCASSSPGTGIRNEQFFGPGTRLTVL.

The chain recombines TRBV7-9 with TRBJ1-4; 7 nucleotides agree with TRBD1. Looked up from germline, CDR1 is SEHNR and CDR2 is FQNEAQ (reference sequence). V trimming: 5 bases; J trimming: 6 bases; junction bases outside the gene matches: 3. The CDR3 has 13 amino acids. CDR3 in DNA: TGTGCCAGCAGCCCTACAGGGGATGAAAAACTGTTTTTT. Protein product: CASSPTGDEKLFF.

This clone is a singleton in its sample. V and J are TRBV7-2 and TRBJ2-7; maybe TRBD1 (5 bases). This CDR3 region has 14 residues. Looked up from germline, CDR1 is SGHTA and CDR2 is FQGNSA. V gave up 6 bases and J gave up 0 bases, with 12 bases separating them. In DNA form, the CDR3 reads TGTGCCAGCAGATGGGCCAGGGACTCCTACGAGCAGTACTTC. Protein: CASRWARDSYEQYF.

J is TRBJ2-7 and V is TRBV3-1 (or the pseudogene TRBV3-2), with 7 bases aligning to TRBD2. Germline trimming cut 4 bases from V and 0 bases from J; bases unmatched to any gene: 6. The germline gives CDR1 LGHDT, CDR2 YNNKEL (reference sequence). The CDR3 covers 15 residues. The CDR3 spells CASSPSAGFSYEQYF. CDR3 nucleotide sequence: TGTGCCAGCAGCCCATCAGCGGGGTTCTCCTACGAGCAGTACTTC.

V gene TRBV10-3 combines with J gene TRBJ1-1; TRBD1 agrees at 7 bases. With 3 bases clipped from V and 4 bases from J, the junction kept 5 bases outside the gene matches. The germline gives CDR1 ENHRY, CDR2 SYGVKD. The length of the CDR3 is 14 residues. The DNA of the CDR3 is TGTGCCATCAGTGACGACAGGGTAAGCACTGAAGCTTTCTTT. Translating gives CAISDDRVSTEAFF.